This T cell receptor (beta chain) came from a study of blood T cell repertoires in COVID-19. Study details: COVID-19 samples collected from the United States, Italy and Spain covered acute and convalescent phases.

Sequencing was performed with immunoSEQ multiplex PCR; in TCRdb, only in-frame clones are kept and a portion is missing. The data contain roughly 90,000 clones, approximately 90% of them seen just once; the ten biggest clones take up around 2.1%. This CDR3 region has 14 residues. Losses at the gene ends were 5 bases for V and 10 bases for J; bases not matched to a gene: 7. Per the germline V gene, CDR1 is SGHKS and CDR2 is YYEKEE (reference sequence). The specimen sequenced was peripheral blood. This receptor was identified in a man aged 50 to 59 with acute or convalescent COVID-19. The chain has TRBV5-5 and TRBJ1-6; 9 bases match TRBD1. DNA of the CDR3: TGTGCCAGCAGGCGGGACAGGGAGGGCTCACCCCTCCACTTT. It translates to CASRRDREGSPLHF.